This TCR beta chain was identified in a study of cytomegalovirus exposure and HLA in healthy donors. Study observations and caveats: A missense DCLRE1C variant was associated with V- and J-gene trimming of TCR beta chains in a later analysis, and an independent cohort replicated the association. Presence/absence results assume similar sequencing depth per donor, which may not hold. A later analysis showed TCR association rates differing by HLA locus, peaking at DRB1 and lowest at HLA-C. A list of around 160 TCR beta chains associated with cytomegalovirus was given.

After removal of 10 bases from V and 8 bases from J, the junction contained 18 bases not matched to a gene. Germline CDR1 SNHLY, CDR2 FYNNEI. The CDR3 is 16 amino acids. With regard to this clone: Its antigen is unknown.

60 Vbeta and 13 Jbeta primers were used in PCR. Some clones are missing from TCRdb's copy, which holds only in-frame ones; the method was immunoSEQ multiplex PCR. The data show 95,000 to 150,000 clones, with approximately 67% seen just once and less than 2% held by the top ten. V usage is TRBV2 and J usage is TRBJ1-4; 8 nucleotides line up with TRBD1. The sequence was obtained from a man between 18 and 35 years old in good health and CMV-seronegative. Material: PBMCs. CDR3 DNA: TGTGCCACCGAGGGACGCTTGGGACAGGACTTCGAAAAACTGTTTTTT. Its protein product is CATEGRLGQDFEKLFF.